This T cell receptor beta chain was observed in a study of T cells in Graves' hyperthyroidism and ophthalmopathy. PBMCs stemmed from less than 13 ml fresh peripheral blood. RNA transcripts provided the source from which TCR beta CDR3 regions were amplified. Initially, a first-round RT-PCR of the TCR CDR3 employed the HTBI primer set. TCRdb re-derived calls from the multiplex PCR reads in MiXCR, one entry per CDR3 protein. The top ten clones hold roughly 18% of a sample with 550,000 to 600,000 distinct CDR3 sequences, 15% to 20% of them seen once. Germline CDR1 MDHEN, CDR2 SYDVKM. Trimming left V 6 bases short and J 7 bases short, with 16 bases between. The CDR3 is 13 residues long. This clonotype was observed a few times. The target antigen is unknown. Study results and caveats: In the blood, most expanded thyroid clonotypes above 0.001 appeared as well.

Sequences were obtained from blood. The chain links TRBV28 to TRBJ2-7, with D tentatively TRBD1 (7 bases). This receptor was identified in a woman younger than 30 with Graves' hyperthyroidism. CDR3 in amino acids: CASRATGTGEQYF. CDR3 DNA: TGTGCCAGCAGGGCGACAGGGACTGGGGAGCAGTACTTC. The full variable domain, completed using reference TRBV28 and TRBJ2-7, is DVKVTQSSRYLVKRTGEKVFLECVQDMDHENMFWYRQDPGLGLRLIYFSYDVKMKEKGDIPEGYSVSREKKERFSLILESASTNQTSMYLCASRATGTGEQYFGPGTRLTVT.